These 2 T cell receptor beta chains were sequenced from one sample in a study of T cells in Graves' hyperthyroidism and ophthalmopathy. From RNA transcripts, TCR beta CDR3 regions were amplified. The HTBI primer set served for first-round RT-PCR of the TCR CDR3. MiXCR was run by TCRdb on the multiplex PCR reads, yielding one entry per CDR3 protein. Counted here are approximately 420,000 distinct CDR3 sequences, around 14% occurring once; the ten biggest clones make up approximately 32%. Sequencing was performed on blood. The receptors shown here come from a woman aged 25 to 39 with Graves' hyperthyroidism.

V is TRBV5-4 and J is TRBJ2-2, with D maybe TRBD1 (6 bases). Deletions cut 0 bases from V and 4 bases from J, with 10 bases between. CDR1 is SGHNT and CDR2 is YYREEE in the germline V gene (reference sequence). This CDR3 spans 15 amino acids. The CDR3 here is CASSLDRAPTGELFF. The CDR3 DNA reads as TGTGCCAGCAGCTTGGACAGGGCCCCCACCGGGGAGCTGTTTTTT.

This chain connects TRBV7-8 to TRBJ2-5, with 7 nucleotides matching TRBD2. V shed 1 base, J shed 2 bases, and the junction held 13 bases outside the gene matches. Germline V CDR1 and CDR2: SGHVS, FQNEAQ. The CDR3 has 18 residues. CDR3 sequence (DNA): TGTGCCAGCAGCTTAGATTCGTGGGAGGGACCCCCACAAGAGACCCAGTACTTC. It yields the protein CASSLDSWEGPPQETQYF.